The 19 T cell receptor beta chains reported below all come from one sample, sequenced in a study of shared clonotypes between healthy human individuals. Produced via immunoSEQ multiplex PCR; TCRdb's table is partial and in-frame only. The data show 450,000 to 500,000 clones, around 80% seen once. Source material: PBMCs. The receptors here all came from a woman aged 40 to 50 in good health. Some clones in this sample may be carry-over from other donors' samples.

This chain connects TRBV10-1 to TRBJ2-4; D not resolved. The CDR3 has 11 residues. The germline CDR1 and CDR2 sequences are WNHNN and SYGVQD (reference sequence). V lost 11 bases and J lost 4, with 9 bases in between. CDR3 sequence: CAVPSKNIQYF. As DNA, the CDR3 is TGCGCCGTCCCATCGAAAAACATTCAGTACTTC.

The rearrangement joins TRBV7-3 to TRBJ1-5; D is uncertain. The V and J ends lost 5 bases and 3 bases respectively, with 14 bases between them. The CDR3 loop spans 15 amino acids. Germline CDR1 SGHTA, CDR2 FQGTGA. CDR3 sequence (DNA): TGTGCCAGCAGCAGGGTAGGAGGATCCAATCAGCCCCAGCATTTT. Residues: CASSRVGGSNQPQHF.

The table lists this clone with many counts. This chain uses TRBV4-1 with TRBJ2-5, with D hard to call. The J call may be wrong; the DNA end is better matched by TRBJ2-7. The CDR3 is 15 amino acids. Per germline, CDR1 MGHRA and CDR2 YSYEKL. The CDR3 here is CASSQAAVGGYEQYF. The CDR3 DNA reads TGCGCCAGCAGCCAAGCGGCCGTAGGCGGCTACGAGCAGTACTTC.

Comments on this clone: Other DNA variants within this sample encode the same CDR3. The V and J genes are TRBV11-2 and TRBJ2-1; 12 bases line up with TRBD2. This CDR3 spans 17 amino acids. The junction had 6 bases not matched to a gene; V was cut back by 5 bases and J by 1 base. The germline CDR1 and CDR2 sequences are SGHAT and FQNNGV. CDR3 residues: CASSPRLAGESYNEQFF. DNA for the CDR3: TGTGCCAGCAGCCCCAGACTAGCGGGAGAATCCTACAATGAGCAGTTCTTC.

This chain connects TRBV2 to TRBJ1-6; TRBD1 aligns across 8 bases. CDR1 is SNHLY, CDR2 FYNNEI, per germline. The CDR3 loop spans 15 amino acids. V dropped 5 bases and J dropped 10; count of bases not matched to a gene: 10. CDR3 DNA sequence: TGTGCCAGCAGTAAAGGGACAGGAACGCTGTCACCCCTCCACTTT. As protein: CASSKGTGTLSPLHF.

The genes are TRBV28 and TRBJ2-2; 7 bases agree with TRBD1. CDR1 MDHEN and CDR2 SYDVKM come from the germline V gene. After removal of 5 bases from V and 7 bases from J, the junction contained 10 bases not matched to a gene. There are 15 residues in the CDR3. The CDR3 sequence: CASSTNAGGNGELFF. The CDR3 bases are TGTGCCAGCAGTACAAACGCAGGGGGTAACGGGGAGCTGTTTTTT.

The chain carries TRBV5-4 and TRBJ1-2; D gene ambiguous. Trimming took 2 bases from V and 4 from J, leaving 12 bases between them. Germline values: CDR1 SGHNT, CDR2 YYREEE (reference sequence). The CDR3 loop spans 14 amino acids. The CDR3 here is CASSFGNRIYGYTF. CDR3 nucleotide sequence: TGTGCCAGCAGCTTTGGGAATAGGATCTATGGCTACACCTTC.

The CDR3 protein is CASSFGTEAYEQYF. The CDR3 nucleotides read TGTGCCAGCAGTTTCGGGACGGAAGCCTACGAGCAGTACTTC. This chain connects TRBV6-6 to TRBJ2-5; D is tentatively TRBD1 or TRBD2 (5 bases each). Judging by the DNA end, TRBJ2-7 fits better; the J call may be wrong. Germline CDR1 MNHNY, CDR2 SVGAGI (reference sequence). There are 14 residues in the CDR3.

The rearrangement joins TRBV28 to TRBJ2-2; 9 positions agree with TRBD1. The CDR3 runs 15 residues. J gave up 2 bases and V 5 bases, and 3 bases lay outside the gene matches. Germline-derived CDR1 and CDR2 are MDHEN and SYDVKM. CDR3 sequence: CASSPGQGNTGELFF. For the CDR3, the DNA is TGTGCCAGCAGTCCGGGACAGGGCAACACCGGGGAGCTGTTTTTT.

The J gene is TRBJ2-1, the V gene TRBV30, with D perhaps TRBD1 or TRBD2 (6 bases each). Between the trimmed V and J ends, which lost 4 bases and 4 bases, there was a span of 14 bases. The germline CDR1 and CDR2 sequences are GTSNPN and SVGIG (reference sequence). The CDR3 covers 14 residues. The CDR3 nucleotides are TGTGCCTGGAATGCGGGACATAAATACAATGAGCAGTTCTTC. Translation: CAWNAGHKYNEQFF.

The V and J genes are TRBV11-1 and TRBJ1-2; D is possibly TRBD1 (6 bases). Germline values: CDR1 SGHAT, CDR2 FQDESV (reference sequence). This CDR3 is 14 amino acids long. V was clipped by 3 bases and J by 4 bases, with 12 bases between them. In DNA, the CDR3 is TGTGCCAGCAGCTTCGACGACAGGACCTATGGCTACACCTTC. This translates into CASSFDDRTYGYTF.

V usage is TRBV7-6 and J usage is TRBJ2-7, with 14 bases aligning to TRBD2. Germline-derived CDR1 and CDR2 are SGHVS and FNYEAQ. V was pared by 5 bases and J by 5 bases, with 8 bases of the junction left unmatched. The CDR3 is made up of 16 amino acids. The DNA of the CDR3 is TGTGCCAGCAGCCCCCGACTAGCGGGAGGGTTCCACGAGCAGTACTTC. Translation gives CASSPRLAGGFHEQYF.

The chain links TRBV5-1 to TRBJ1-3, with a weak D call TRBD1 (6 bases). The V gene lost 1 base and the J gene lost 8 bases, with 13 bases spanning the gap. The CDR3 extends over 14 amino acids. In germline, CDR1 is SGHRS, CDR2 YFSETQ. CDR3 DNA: TGCGCCAGCAGCTTGTGGGGGCAAGTGGACACCATATATTTT. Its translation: CASSLWGQVDTIYF. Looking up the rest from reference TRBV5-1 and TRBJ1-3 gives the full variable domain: KAGVTQTPRYLIKTRGQQVTLSCSPISGHRSVSWYQQTPGQGLQFLFEYFSETQRNKGNFPGRFSGRQFSNSRSEMNVSTLELGDSALYLCASSLWGQVDTIYFGEGSWLTVV.

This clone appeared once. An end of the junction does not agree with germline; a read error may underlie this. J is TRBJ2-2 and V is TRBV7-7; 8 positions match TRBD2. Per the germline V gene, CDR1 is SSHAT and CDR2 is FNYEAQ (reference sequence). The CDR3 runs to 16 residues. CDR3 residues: CASSPMTSANTGELFF. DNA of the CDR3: TGTGCTAGCAGCCCGATGACTAGCGCGAACACCGGGGAGCTGTTTTTT.

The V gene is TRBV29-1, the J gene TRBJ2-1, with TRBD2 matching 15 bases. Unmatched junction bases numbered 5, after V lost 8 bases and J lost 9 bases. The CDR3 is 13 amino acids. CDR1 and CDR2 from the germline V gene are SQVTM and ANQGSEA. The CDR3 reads CSLGLAGGGEQFF. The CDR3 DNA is TGCAGCTTGGGACTAGCGGGAGGAGGTGAGCAGTTCTTC.

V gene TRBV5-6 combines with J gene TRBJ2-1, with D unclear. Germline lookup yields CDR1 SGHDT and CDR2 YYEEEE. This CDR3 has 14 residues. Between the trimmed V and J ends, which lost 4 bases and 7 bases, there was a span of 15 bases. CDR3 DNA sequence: TGTGCCAGCAGCATGCAAGTCCCACCGAATGAGCAGTTCTTC. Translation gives CASSMQVPPNEQFF. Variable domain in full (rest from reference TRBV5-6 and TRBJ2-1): DAGVTQSPTHLIKTRGQQVTLRCSPKSGHDTVSWYQQALGQGPQFIFQYYEEEERQRGNFPDRFSGHQFPNYSSELNVNALLLGDSALYLCASSMQVPPNEQFFGPGTRLTVL.

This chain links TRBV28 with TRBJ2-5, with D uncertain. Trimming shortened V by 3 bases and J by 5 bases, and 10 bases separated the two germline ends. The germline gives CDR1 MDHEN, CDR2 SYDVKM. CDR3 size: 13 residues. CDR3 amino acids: CASSLGSTETQYF. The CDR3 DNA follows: TGTGCCAGCAGTTTGGGATCAACGGAGACCCAGTACTTC.

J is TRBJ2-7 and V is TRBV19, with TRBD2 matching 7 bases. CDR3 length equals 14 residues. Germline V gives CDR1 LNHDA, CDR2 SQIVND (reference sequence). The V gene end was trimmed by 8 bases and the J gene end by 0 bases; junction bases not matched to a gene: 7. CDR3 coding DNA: TGTGCCAGTGGGAGGGGAGGGAGCTCCTACGAGCAGTACTTC. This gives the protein CASGRGGSSYEQYF.

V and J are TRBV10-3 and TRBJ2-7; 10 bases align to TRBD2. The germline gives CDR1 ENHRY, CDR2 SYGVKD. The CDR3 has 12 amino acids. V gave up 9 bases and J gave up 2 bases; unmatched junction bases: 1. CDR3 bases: TGTGCCATGGGGACTAGCGCCTACGAGCAGTACTTC. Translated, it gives CAMGTSAYEQYF.